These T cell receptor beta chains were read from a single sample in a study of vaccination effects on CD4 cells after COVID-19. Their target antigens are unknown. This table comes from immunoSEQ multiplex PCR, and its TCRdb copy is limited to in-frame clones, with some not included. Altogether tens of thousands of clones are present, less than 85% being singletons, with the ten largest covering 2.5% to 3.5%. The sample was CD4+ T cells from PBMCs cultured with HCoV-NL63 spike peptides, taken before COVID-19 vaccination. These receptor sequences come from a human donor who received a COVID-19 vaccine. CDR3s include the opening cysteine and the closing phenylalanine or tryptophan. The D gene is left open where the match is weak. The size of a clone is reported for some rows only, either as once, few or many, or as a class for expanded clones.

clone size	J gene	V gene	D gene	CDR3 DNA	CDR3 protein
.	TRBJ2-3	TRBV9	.	TGTGCCAGCAGCGTATTGCCAGGGACCACAGATACGCAGTATTTT	CASSVLPGTTDTQYF
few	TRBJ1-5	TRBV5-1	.	TGCGCCAGCAGCTTGGTGGCGGGCAATCAGCCCCAGCATTTT	CASSLVAGNQPQHF
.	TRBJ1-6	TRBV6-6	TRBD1	TGTGCCAGCAGGGGACAGGCAGTTGATTCACCCCTCCACTTT	CASRGQAVDSPLHF
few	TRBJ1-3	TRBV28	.	TGTGCCAGCAGCCGACTAGACTCTGGAAACACCATATATTTT	CASSRLDSGNTIYF
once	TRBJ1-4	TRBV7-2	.	TGTGCCAGCAGCACCATTACAGGGAGAACATCTAATGAAAAACTGTTTTTT	CASSTITGRTSNEKLFF
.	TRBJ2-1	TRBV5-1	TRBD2	TGCGCCAGCAGCTTGGAAGCGGGGCCCTACAATGAGCAGTTCTTC	CASSLEAGPYNEQFF
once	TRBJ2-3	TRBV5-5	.	TGTGCCAGCAGCTTGATGAGAGGGTTGAGGACAGATACGCAGTATTTT	CASSLMRGLRTDTQYF
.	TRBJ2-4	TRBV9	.	TGTGCCAGCAGCGTAGTGGGCTCAGCCAAAAACATTCAGTACTTC	CASSVVGSAKNIQYF
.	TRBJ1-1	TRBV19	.	TGTGCCAGTAGTACCCTCATTAGTAGGACTGAAGCTTTCTTT	CASSTLISRTEAFF
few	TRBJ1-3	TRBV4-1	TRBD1	TGCGCCAGCAGCCGACAGGGTCTAGTGGTCTCTGGAAACACCATATATTTT	CASSRQGLVVSGNTIYF
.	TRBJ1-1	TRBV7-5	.	TGTGCCACTCGCGAACGGGGCAGGCAGAACACTGAAGCTTTCTTT	CATRERGRQNTEAFF
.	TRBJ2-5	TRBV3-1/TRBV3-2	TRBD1	TGTGCCAGCAGCCAAGCCACAGGGGGAGAGACCCAGTACTTC	CASSQATGGETQYF
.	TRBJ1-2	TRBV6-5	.	TGTGCCAGCAGGTCCAGGATGAACTATGGCTACACCTTC	CASRSRMNYGYTF
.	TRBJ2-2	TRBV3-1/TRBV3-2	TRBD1	TGTGCCAGCAGCCGACAGGGAACCGGGGAGCTGTTTTTT	CASSRQGTGELFF
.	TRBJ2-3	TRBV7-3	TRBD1	TGTGCCAGCAGCTTAAACCCCACAGGGGGTACAGATACGCAGTATTTT	CASSLNPTGGTDTQYF
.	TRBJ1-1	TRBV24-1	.	TGTGCCACCAGCGACGAGGACACTGAAGCTTTCTTT	CATSDEDTEAFF
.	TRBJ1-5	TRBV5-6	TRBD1	TGTGCCAGCAGCTTGGAAGGGACAGTCGGCAATCAGCCCCAGCATTTT	CASSLEGTVGNQPQHF
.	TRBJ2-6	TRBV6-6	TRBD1	TGTGCCAGCACTGGACAGGGCGCACCTGGGGCCAACGTCCTGACTTTC	CASTGQGAPGANVLTF
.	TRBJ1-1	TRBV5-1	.	TGCGCCAGCAGCTTCTTTGATAGCAAGAACACTGAAGCTTTCTTT	CASSFFDSKNTEAFF
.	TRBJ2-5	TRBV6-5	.	TGTGCCAGCAGTTACTCGTTCGTAGCGGCGGAGACCCAGTACTTC	CASSYSFVAAETQYF
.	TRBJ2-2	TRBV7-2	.	TGTGCCAGCAGCCCTCAGACAGTGACCCCTAGGACCGGGGAGCTGTTTTTT	CASSPQTVTPRTGELFF
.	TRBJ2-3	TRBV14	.	TGTGCCAGCAGCCAAGATCCCGTGGGACGCTGGGCAGATACGCAGTATTTT	CASSQDPVGRWADTQYF
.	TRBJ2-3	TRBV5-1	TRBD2	TGCGCCAGCAGCTTGGGTCTAGCGGGGGGGCGAATTTCTAGCACAGATACGCAGTATTTT	CASSLGLAGGRISSTDTQYF
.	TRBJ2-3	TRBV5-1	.	TGCGCCAGCAGCTTAGCGACTAGCACAGATACGCAGTATTTT	CASSLATSTDTQYF
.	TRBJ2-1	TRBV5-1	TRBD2	TGCGCCAGCAGCCCTAGCGGGGGGGCGGGAAATGAGCAGTTCTTC	CASSPSGGAGNEQFF
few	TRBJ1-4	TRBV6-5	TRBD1	TGTGCCAGCAGTTACGACAGGGCTGCAACTAATGAAAAACTGTTTTTT	CASSYDRAATNEKLFF
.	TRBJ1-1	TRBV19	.	TGTGCCAGTACCACCCAAAGGGGGGTCATGAACACTGAAGCTTTCTTT	CASTTQRGVMNTEAFF
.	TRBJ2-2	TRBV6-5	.	TGTGCCAGCAACGGGGACTTCCGCACCGGGGAGCTGTTTTTT	CASNGDFRTGELFF
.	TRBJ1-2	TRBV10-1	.	TGCGCCAGCAGTGAGACAGGTCGCGGTGGCTACACCTTC	CASSETGRGGYTF
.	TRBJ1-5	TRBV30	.	TGTGCCTGGAGTGATAGACAACCCAATCAGCCCCAGCATTTT	CAWSDRQPNQPQHF
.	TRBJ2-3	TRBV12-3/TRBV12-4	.	TGTGCCAGGGAAGATACGCAGTATTTT	CAREDTQYF
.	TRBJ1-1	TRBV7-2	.	TGTGCCAGCAGCTTAGAGAGGGGAAGTACTGAAGCTTTCTTT	CASSLERGSTEAFF
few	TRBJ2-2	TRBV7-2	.	TGTGCCAGCAACCCGGGCCTAGGGATCACCGGGGAGCTGTTTTTT	CASNPGLGITGELFF
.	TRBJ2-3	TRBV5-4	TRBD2	TGTGCCAGCAGCCGACTAGCGCCGACAGATACGCAGTATTTT	CASSRLAPTDTQYF
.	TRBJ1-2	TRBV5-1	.	TGCGCCAGCAGCTTGGCGGACTCCTACTATGGCTACACCTTC	CASSLADSYYGYTF
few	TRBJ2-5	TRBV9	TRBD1	TGTGCCAGCAGCGGGCGGACAGGGGGCGGGGAGACCCAGTACTTC	CASSGRTGGGETQYF
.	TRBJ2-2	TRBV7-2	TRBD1	TGTGCCAGCAGCCCCGTCGGACAGGGGACCGGGGAGCTGTTTTTT	CASSPVGQGTGELFF
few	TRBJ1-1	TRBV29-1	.	TGCAGCGTTGAAGAGGGCGGGAACACTGAAGCTTTCTTT	CSVEEGGNTEAFF
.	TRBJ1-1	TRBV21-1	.	TGTGCCAGCAGCAACCCTACCGGGACAGGGAACACTGAAGCTTTCTTT	CASSNPTGTGNTEAFF
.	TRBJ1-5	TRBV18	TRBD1	TGTGCCAGCTCACTTGGGACAGGTTTGGGCGATCAGCCCCAGCATTTT	CASSLGTGLGDQPQHF
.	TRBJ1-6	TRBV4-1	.	TGCGCCAGCAGCCCCCTGCAGGGCTCCTATAATTCACCCCTCCACTTT	CASSPLQGSYNSPLHF
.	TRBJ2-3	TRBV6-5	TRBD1	TGTGCCAGCAGGACAGGGGATAGCACAGATACGCAGTATTTT	CASRTGDSTDTQYF
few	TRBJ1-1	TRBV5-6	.	TGTGCCAGCAGCTTGAAATATAGCTCGGAAGCTTTCTTT	CASSLKYSSEAFF
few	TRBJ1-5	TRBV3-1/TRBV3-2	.	TGTGCCAGCAGCCAAGATCGGGGCGGTCTTCAGCCCCAGCATTTT	CASSQDRGGLQPQHF
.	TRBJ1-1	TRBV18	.	TGTGCCAGCTCACCACCTAAGGGAGTACTTAACACTGAAGCTTTCTTT	CASSPPKGVLNTEAFF
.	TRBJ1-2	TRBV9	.	TGTGCCAGCAGCGTATCTGAGGGTAATCGCTACACCTTC	CASSVSEGNRYTF
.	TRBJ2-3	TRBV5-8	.	TGTGCCAGTCCCTATTTATCGGGGGCTCACACAGATACGCAGTATTTT	CASPYLSGAHTDTQYF
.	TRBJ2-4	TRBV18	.	TGTGCCAGCTCACCCCCGCCCGGAAACATTCAGTACTTC	CASSPPPGNIQYF
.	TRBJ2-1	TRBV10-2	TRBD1	TGCGCCAGCACTCACAGGGGAGTCCACGATGAGCAGTTCTTC	CASTHRGVHDEQFF
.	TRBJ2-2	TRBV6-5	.	TGTGCCAGCAGTTCACGGGGGTTGTTCAACGGGGAGCTGTTTTTT	CASSSRGLFNGELFF
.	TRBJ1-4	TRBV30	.	TGTGCCTGGAGTGCGGGAGCTACAACTAATGAAAAACTGTTTTTT	CAWSAGATTNEKLFF
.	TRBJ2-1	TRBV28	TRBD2	TGTGCCAGCAGCACAATGGGACTAGCGGCCAATGAGCAGTTCTTC	CASSTMGLAANEQFF
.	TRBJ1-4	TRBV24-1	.	TGTGCCACCAGTGATACCGGACAGTCAGAAAAACTGTTTTTT	CATSDTGQSEKLFF
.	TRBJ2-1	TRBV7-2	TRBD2	TGTGCCAGCAGCGTGACTAGCGGGGGGGCTTGGGAGCAGTTCTTC	CASSVTSGGAWEQFF
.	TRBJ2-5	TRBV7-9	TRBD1	TGTGCCAGCAGCCTAGACAGGGAGAGGAGAGAGACCCAGTACTTC	CASSLDRERRETQYF